The 32 T cell receptor beta chains reported below all come from one sample, sequenced in a study of blood T cell repertoires in COVID-19. This table comes from immunoSEQ multiplex PCR, and its TCRdb copy is limited to in-frame clones, with some not included. This table has about 180,000 clones, around 83% appearing once. Sequencing was done on a sample of peripheral blood. Every receptor here comes from a woman aged 70 to 79 with COVID-19, enrolled during active disease.

The CDR3 DNA follows: TGCGCCAGCAGCTTGGGACAGGGTAAAGGGGAGCTGTTTTTT. Translating it yields CASSLGQGKGELFF. The chain employs TRBV5-1 and TRBJ2-2; 7 positions agree with TRBD1. J was trimmed by 8 bases and V by 0 bases; bases with no gene match: 4. Germline CDR1 reads SGHRS; CDR2 reads YFSETQ. The length of the CDR3 is 14 residues.

V gene TRBV6-5 combines with J gene TRBJ1-1; 8 bases match TRBD1. CDR3 size: 15 residues. Germline V gene data show CDR1 as MNHEY and CDR2 as SVGAGI. The trim removed 4 bases at V and 7 bases at J, leaving 11 bases unmatched. DNA for the CDR3: TGTGCCAGCAGTTCATACGACAGGGGATTCTATGAAGCTTTCTTT. As protein: CASSSYDRGFYEAFF.

The CDR3 nucleotides are TGTGCCAGCTCACCAACAGTATCCGCGAACACCGGGGAGCTGTTTTTT. Its protein is CASSPTVSANTGELFF. The rearrangement uses TRBV18 and TRBJ2-2; D is unclear. Trimming stripped 2 bases from V and 0 bases from J, with 10 bases between. Per the germline V gene, CDR1 is KGHSH and CDR2 is LQKENI. The CDR3 contains 16 residues.

The genes are TRBV24-1 and TRBJ2-1; 11 bases are shared with TRBD2. With V trimmed by 0 bases and J by 14 bases, 5 bases remained unmatched. CDR1 is KGHDR and CDR2 is SFDVKD in the germline V gene. This CDR3 spans 14 amino acids. CDR3 sequence (DNA): TGTGCCACCAGTGATTTGACTAGCGGGAGTTTAAAGTTCTTC. Amino acid sequence: CATSDLTSGSLKFF.

This chain joins TRBV7-2 and TRBJ2-7; the match to TRBD2 covers 9 bases. The CDR3 consists of 16 residues. Germline assignment: CDR1 SGHTA and CDR2 FQGNSA. The ends lost 1 base at V and 6 bases at J; junction bases unmatched: 10. The CDR3 reads CASSLVGGRAGGEQYF. The CDR3 bases are TGTGCCAGCAGCTTAGTCGGCGGGAGGGCCGGGGGCGAGCAGTACTTC. Combining the CDR3 with reference TRBV7-2 and TRBJ2-7 gives the whole variable domain GAGVSQSPSNKVTEKGKDVELRCDPISGHTALYWYRQSLGQGLEFLIYFQGNSAPDKSGLPSDRFSAERTGGSVSTLTIQRTQQEDSAVYLCASSLVGGRAGGEQYFGPGTRLTVT.

V gene TRBV7-2 combines with J gene TRBJ2-1, with 13 bases fitting TRBD2. V dropped 5 bases and J dropped 9; count of bases not matched to a gene: 10. This CDR3 contains 16 residues. The germline gives CDR1 SGHTA, CDR2 FQGNSA. The CDR3 is CASSRGLAGEQLEQFF. For the CDR3, the DNA is TGTGCCAGCAGCCGCGGACTAGCGGGAGAACAGCTTGAGCAGTTCTTC.

The chain combines TRBV9 with TRBJ2-7; maybe TRBD2 (6 bases). In germline, CDR1 is SGDLS, CDR2 YYNGEE. This CDR3 is 13 amino acids long. Trimming shortened V by 5 bases and J by 0 bases, and 9 bases separated the two germline ends. CDR3 region: CASSSGSSYEQYF. The CDR3 DNA sequence: TGTGCCAGCAGTAGCGGAAGCTCCTACGAGCAGTACTTC.

The chain links TRBV5-1 to TRBJ1-2; D is undetermined. The V and J ends lost 0 bases and 5 bases respectively, with 8 bases between them. The germline V gene encodes CDR1 SGHRS and CDR2 YFSETQ. The CDR3 spans 13 residues. The CDR3 is CASSLDGEYGYTF. The CDR3 DNA follows: TGCGCCAGCAGCTTGGATGGAGAGTATGGCTACACCTTC.

V gene TRBV29-1 combines with J gene TRBJ2-1, with TRBD1 matching 7 bases. The junction had 21 bases not matched to a gene; V was cut back by 5 bases and J by 8 bases. The CDR3 covers 17 residues. Looked up from germline, CDR1 is SQVTM and CDR2 is ANQGSEA. The CDR3 DNA is TGCAGCGTTTCTATCGTGGGACCGGGGACAGTGGGCCATGAGCAGTTCTTC. This sequence encodes CSVSIVGPGTVGHEQFF.

The chain couples TRBV9 to TRBJ2-7; maybe TRBD2 (6 bases). Trimming stripped 5 bases from V and 0 bases from J, with 15 bases between. The CDR3 runs 15 residues. CDR1 and CDR2 from the germline V gene are SGDLS and YYNGEE. In nucleotides, the CDR3 is TGTGCCAGCAGTCCTGAGGAGGGCCACTCCTACGAGCAGTACTTC. Amino acids: CASSPEEGHSYEQYF.

A few counts support this clone. V and J are TRBV19 and TRBJ1-1; 9 bases line up with TRBD1. The germline V gene encodes CDR1 LNHDA and CDR2 SQIVND (reference sequence). Losses at the gene ends were 10 bases for V and 3 bases for J; bases not matched to a gene: 6. CDR3 length: 13 amino acids. CDR3 in DNA: TGTGCCACCTCCCGACAGGGGGACACTGAAGCTTTCTTT. This gives the protein CATSRQGDTEAFF.

The chain carries TRBV12-3 or TRBV12-4 and TRBJ1-6, with a possible D match to TRBD1 (6 bases). The CDR3 loop spans 13 amino acids. The V end lost 5 bases, the J end lost 8 bases, and 10 bases lay between the germline ends. CDR3: CASSVQGDSPLHF. In DNA form, the CDR3 reads TGTGCCAGCAGTGTACAGGGAGATTCACCCCTCCACTTT.

This sequence joins TRBV7-4 and TRBJ2-7; 10 bases are a match to TRBD1. The V gene's germline CDR1 is SGHVT and CDR2 SQSDAQ. The CDR3 length is 14 residues. V shed 5 bases and J 5 bases; nucleotides not matched to a gene: 6. CDR3 region: CASSPRDRGDEQYF. The DNA for the CDR3 is TGTGCCAGCAGCCCGCGGGACAGGGGAGACGAGCAGTACTTC.

The chain employs TRBV28 and TRBJ2-7, with D possibly matching TRBD1 (5 bases). Trimming removed 7 bases from V and 3 bases from J, with 16 bases in between. The germline gives CDR1 MDHEN, CDR2 SYDVKM. The CDR3 is 14 residues long. The CDR3 protein is CASNPRVGLYEQYF. The CDR3 DNA reads TGTGCCAGCAATCCCAGGGTCGGTCTCTACGAGCAGTACTTC.

V gene TRBV19 combines with J gene TRBJ2-1, with unresolved D. The CDR3 is 14 residues long. Looked up from germline, CDR1 is LNHDA and CDR2 is SQIVND (reference sequence). V gave up 5 bases and J gave up 7 bases, with 15 bases separating them. The DNA for the CDR3 is TGTGCCAGTAGTGCGCTAGTCGGGTATAATGAGCAGTTCTTC. Translated: CASSALVGYNEQFF.

The rearrangement uses TRBV28 and TRBJ1-2, with 9 positions matching TRBD1. V dropped 2 bases and J dropped 8; count of bases not matched to a gene: 12. Germline-derived CDR1 and CDR2 are MDHEN and SYDVKM. This CDR3 comprises 16 residues. Written as DNA, the CDR3 is TGTGCCAGCAGTTTACTGGCGGTACGGACAGGGGAGGGCTACACCTTC. This translates into CASSLLAVRTGEGYTF.

The CDR3 coding sequence is TGTGCCAGCAAGGGATTAGCGGGACACAATGAGCAGTTCTTC. Protein product: CASKGLAGHNEQFF. V and J are TRBV28 and TRBJ2-1, with TRBD2 matching 8 bases. The V gene end was trimmed by 7 bases and the J gene end by 5 bases; junction bases not matched to a gene: 7. This CDR3 has 14 amino acids. Germline CDR1 reads MDHEN; CDR2 reads SYDVKM.

The chain uses TRBV27 and TRBJ2-7; 10 bases map to TRBD1. V dropped 6 bases and J dropped 5; count of bases not matched to a gene: 10. The CDR3 length is 15 residues. Germline V gives CDR1 MNHEY, CDR2 SMNVEV (reference sequence). The CDR3 sequence is CASRALGQGFDEQYF. CDR3 nucleotides: TGTGCCAGCAGAGCTTTGGGACAGGGGTTCGACGAGCAGTACTTC.

The V and J genes are TRBV27 and TRBJ2-7; 7 bases line up with TRBD2. CDR3 size: 16 residues. V lost 4 bases to trimming and J lost 0 bases; unmatched junction nucleotides: 9. CDR1 and CDR2 (germline): MNHEY, SMNVEV (reference sequence). Here the CDR3 reads CASSYQVPGGSYEQYF. In DNA, the CDR3 is TGTGCCAGCAGTTACCAAGTACCGGGAGGCTCCTACGAGCAGTACTTC.

The chain is built from TRBV28 and TRBJ1-2, with D possibly being TRBD1 (6 bases). The V and J ends lost 8 bases and 4 bases respectively, with 20 bases between them. Germline lookup yields CDR1 MDHEN and CDR2 SYDVKM. The CDR3 covers 15 residues. The CDR3, as DNA: TGTGCCAGCGGAGAATGGGCAGGGGATGGCTATGGCTACACCTTC. Translated, it gives CASGEWAGDGYGYTF.

The chain joins TRBV5-4 to TRBJ1-1; D is unresolved. V dropped 4 bases and J dropped 0 bases, with 10 bases sitting between them. The CDR3 length is 14 residues. Germline CDR1 SGHNT, CDR2 YYREEE (reference sequence). In DNA form, the CDR3 reads TGTGCCAGCAGCCCGAGCGCAATGAACACTGAAGCTTTCTTT. Translated: CASSPSAMNTEAFF.

This chain joins TRBV7-3 and TRBJ2-5, with 7 bases identical to TRBD2. Germline V lookup: CDR1 SGHTA, CDR2 FQGTGA. V lost 5 bases and J lost 5; bases outside the gene matches: 8. The CDR3 is 14 residues long. CDR3 amino acids: CASSPSGGGETQYF. DNA for the CDR3: TGTGCCAGCAGCCCCTCCGGGGGAGGGGAGACCCAGTACTTC.

The gene calls are TRBV28 and TRBJ2-7, with a tentative D call TRBD2 (5 bases). Trimming removed 2 bases from V and 9 bases from J, with 17 bases in between. The CDR3 length is 14 residues. CDR1 and CDR2 from the germline V gene are MDHEN and SYDVKM. The CDR3 region has the DNA TGTGCCAGCAGTTTAGCGGGTTCGTCTACTGGGCAGTACTTC. The encoded protein is CASSLAGSSTGQYF.

The chain recombines TRBV7-2 with TRBJ2-1, with 11 bases aligning to TRBD2. V shed 5 bases and J 9 bases; nucleotides not matched to a gene: 9. Germline CDR1 and CDR2: SGHTA and FQGNSA. The CDR3 runs to 15 residues. DNA for the CDR3: TGTGCCAGCAGCCCTCCGACTAGCGGGATTTTTGAGCAGTTCTTC. Residues: CASSPPTSGIFEQFF.

In its sample, this clone was seen a few times. This chain uses TRBV18 with TRBJ2-4; 10 bases fit TRBD2. This CDR3 contains 17 residues. V trimming: 4 bases; J trimming: 8 bases; junction bases outside the gene matches: 14. CDR1 and CDR2 from the germline V gene are KGHSH and LQKENI. The CDR3 is CASSLDARASGSDIQYF. The CDR3 DNA reads as TGTGCCAGCTCACTCGACGCGCGGGCTAGCGGGAGTGACATTCAGTACTTC.

This chain uses TRBV7-2 with TRBJ2-1; tentative D call: TRBD2 (5 bases). V lost 5 bases and J lost 11, with 19 bases in between. The CDR3 is 14 residues long. Germline V gives CDR1 SGHTA, CDR2 FQGNSA. CDR3 region: CASSGGGPTQQQFF. The CDR3 DNA sequence: TGTGCCAGCAGCGGAGGTGGACCTACTCAACAGCAGTTCTTC.

The chain links TRBV7-9 to TRBJ1-6, with a weak D call TRBD1 (5 bases). V lost 3 bases, J lost 5 bases, and 14 bases lay in between. Germline V gene data show CDR1 as SEHNR and CDR2 as FQNEAQ (reference sequence). The length of the CDR3 is 16 residues. The DNA of the CDR3 is TGTGCCAGCAGCTTGTCACGACAGTTCGATAATTCACCCCTCCACTTT. Translation: CASSLSRQFDNSPLHF.

The J gene is TRBJ1-2, the V gene TRBV9; maybe TRBD1 (6 bases). This CDR3 contains 15 residues. Looked up from germline, CDR1 is SGDLS and CDR2 is YYNGEE. V was trimmed by 1 base and J by 0 bases, leaving 10 bases between them. The CDR3 coding sequence is TGTGCCAGCAGCGTATCCGGACAGCCTAACTATGGCTACACCTTC. The encoded protein is CASSVSGQPNYGYTF.

The V call is TRBV24-1, the J call TRBJ2-7; a possible D gene is TRBD1 (5 bases). The V gene's germline CDR1 is KGHDR and CDR2 SFDVKD. V dropped 4 bases and J dropped 5 bases, with 14 bases sitting between them. The CDR3 extends over 14 amino acids. CDR3 in DNA: TGTGCCACCAGTGACCATGACAGCCTCCACGAGCAGTACTTC. Residues: CATSDHDSLHEQYF.

This chain links TRBV7-2 with TRBJ2-2; 12 bases are shared with TRBD2. CDR3 length equals 15 residues. V lost 5 bases, J lost 5 bases, and 3 bases stayed unmatched. Germline V gene data show CDR1 as SGHTA and CDR2 as FQGNSA. CDR3 DNA sequence: TGTGCCAGCAGCCCGACTAGCGGGAGTACCGGGGAGCTGTTTTTT. Translated, it gives CASSPTSGSTGELFF.

The V and J genes are TRBV15 and TRBJ1-5; possible D gene TRBD1, 5 bases. Germline V lookup: CDR1 LNHNV, CDR2 YYDKDF (reference sequence). This CDR3 spans 16 amino acids. The ends were cut back, 4 bases at V and 3 bases at J, with 16 bases in the middle. CDR3 nucleotide sequence: TGTGCCACCAGCATCCTTGCGGCAGGGAACAATCAGCCCCAGCATTTT. Translation gives CATSILAAGNNQPQHF.

The rearrangement joins TRBV28 to TRBJ2-1, with 8 bases identical to TRBD2. The CDR3 consists of 15 residues. Unmatched junction bases numbered 7, after V lost 6 bases and J lost 3 bases. Germline CDR1 reads MDHEN; CDR2 reads SYDVKM. As DNA, the CDR3 is TGTGCCAGCAGACCCCAGCGGGAGTACTACAATGAGCAGTTCTTC. Protein product: CASRPQREYYNEQFF.